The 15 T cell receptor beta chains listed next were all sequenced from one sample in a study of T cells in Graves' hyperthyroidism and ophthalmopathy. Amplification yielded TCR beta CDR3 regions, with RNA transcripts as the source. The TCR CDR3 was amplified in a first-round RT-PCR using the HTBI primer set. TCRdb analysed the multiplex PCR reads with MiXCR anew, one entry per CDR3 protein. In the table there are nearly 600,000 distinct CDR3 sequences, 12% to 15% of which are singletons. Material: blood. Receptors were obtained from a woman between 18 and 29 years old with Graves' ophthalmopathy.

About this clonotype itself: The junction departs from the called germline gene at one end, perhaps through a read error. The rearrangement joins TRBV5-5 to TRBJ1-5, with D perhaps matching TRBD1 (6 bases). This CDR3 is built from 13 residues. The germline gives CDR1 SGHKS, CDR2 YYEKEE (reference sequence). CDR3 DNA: TGTACCAGCAGCTTGACACAGGGTCAGCCCCAGCATTTT. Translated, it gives CTSSLTQGQPQHF.

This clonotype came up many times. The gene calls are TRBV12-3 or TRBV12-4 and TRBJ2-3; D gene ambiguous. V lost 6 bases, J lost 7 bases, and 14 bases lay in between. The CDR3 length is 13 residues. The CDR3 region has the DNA TGTGCCAGCAGAGGACCCGACGGAAATACGCAGTATTTT. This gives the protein CASRGPDGNTQYF.

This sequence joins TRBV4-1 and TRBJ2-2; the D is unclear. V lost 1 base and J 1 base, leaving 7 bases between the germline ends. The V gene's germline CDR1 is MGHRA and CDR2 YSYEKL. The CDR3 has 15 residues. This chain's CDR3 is CASSQVQLNTGELFF. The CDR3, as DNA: TGCGCCAGCAGCCAAGTCCAGCTGAACACCGGGGAGCTGTTTTTT.

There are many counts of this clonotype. In nucleotides, the CDR3 is TGTGCCAGCAGCCCGTGGACTGCCTGGGGTGAAGCTTTCTTT. It is translated as CASSPWTAWGEAFF. The V call is TRBV7-2, the J call TRBJ1-1, with D hard to call. V gave up 5 bases and J gave up 7 bases, with 17 bases separating them. From germline, CDR1 is SGHTA and CDR2 FQGNSA. The CDR3 has 14 amino acids.

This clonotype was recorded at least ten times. For the CDR3, the DNA is TGTGCCAGCAGCCCGCAACAGGGGGCACCGTACTTC. Protein: CASSPQQGAPYF. This sequence joins TRBV7-2 and TRBJ2-7; TRBD1 aligns across 9 bases. V was pared by 5 bases and J by 12 bases, with 8 bases of the junction left unmatched. The germline gives CDR1 SGHTA, CDR2 FQGNSA. The CDR3 length is 12 residues. Combining the CDR3 with reference TRBV7-2 and TRBJ2-7 gives the whole variable domain GAGVSQSPSNKVTEKGKDVELRCDPISGHTALYWYRQSLGQGLEFLIYFQGNSAPDKSGLPSDRFSAERTGGSVSTLTIQRTQQEDSAVYLCASSPQQGAPYFGPGTRLTVT.

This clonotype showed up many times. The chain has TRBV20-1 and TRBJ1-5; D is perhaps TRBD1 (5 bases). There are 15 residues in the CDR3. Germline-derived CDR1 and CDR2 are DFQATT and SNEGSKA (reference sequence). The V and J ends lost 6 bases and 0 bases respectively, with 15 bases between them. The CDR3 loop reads CSATPTGVSNQPQHF. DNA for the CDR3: TGCAGTGCAACCCCCACGGGGGTTAGCAATCAGCCCCAGCATTTT.

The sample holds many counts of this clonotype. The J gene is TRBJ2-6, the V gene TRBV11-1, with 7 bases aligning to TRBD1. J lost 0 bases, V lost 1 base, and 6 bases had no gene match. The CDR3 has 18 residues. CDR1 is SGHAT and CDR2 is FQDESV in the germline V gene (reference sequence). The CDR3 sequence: CASSLVGTAFSGANVLTF. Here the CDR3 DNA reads TGTGCCAGCAGCTTAGTTGGGACAGCATTCTCTGGGGCCAACGTCCTGACTTTC.

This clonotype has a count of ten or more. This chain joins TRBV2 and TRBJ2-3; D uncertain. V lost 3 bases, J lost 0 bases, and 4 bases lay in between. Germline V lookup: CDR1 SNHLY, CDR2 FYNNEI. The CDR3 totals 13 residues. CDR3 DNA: TGTGCCAGCAGTGAGCTGAGCACAGATACGCAGTATTTT. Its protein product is CASSELSTDTQYF.

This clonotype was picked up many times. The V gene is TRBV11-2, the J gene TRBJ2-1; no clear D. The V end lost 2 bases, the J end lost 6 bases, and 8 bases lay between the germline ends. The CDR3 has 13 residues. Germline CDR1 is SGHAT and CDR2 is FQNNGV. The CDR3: CASSLIYGNEQFF. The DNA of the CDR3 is TGTGCCAGCAGCTTAATTTACGGCAATGAGCAGTTCTTC.

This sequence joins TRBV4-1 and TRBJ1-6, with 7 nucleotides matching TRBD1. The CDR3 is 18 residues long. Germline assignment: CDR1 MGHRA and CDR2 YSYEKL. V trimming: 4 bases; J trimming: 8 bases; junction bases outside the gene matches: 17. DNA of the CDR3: TGCGCCAGCAGCCCTAAGTGGGGAGCGGGACAGCCGGATTCACCCCTCCACTTT. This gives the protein CASSPKWGAGQPDSPLHF.

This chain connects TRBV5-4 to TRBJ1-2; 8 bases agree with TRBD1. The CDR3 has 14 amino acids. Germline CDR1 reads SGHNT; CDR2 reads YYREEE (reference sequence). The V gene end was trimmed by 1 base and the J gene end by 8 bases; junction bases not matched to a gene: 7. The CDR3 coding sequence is TGTGCCAGCAGCTTGAGGCAGGGGGCAGGGGGCTACACCTTC. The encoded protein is CASSLRQGAGGYTF.

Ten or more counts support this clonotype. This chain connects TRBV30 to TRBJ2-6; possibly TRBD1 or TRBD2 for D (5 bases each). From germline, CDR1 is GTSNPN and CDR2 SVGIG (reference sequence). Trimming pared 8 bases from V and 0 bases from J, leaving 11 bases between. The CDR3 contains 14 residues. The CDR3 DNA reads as TGTGCCGGCAGGGCGGGCTCTGGGGCCAACGTCCTGACTTTC. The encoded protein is CAGRAGSGANVLTF.

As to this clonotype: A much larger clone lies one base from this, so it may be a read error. The CDR3 sequence is CASSQGQEEYYGHTF. CDR3 coding DNA: TGTGCCAGCAGCCAAGGCCAGGAAGAGTACTATGGCCACACCTTC. V usage is TRBV3-1 and J usage is TRBJ1-2, with D unresolved. The CDR3 totals 15 residues. Germline CDR1 is LGHDT and CDR2 is YNNKEL (reference sequence).

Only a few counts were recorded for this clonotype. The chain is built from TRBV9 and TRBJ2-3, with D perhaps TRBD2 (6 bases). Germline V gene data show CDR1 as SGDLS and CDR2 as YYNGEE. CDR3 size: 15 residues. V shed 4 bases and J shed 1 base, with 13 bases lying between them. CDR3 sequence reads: CASSPLGEGTDTQYF. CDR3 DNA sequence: TGTGCCAGCAGCCCCTTGGGGGAGGGCACAGATACGCAGTATTTT.

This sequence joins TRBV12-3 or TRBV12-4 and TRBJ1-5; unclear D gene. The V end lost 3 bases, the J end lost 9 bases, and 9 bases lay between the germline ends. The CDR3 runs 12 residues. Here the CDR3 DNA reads TGTGCCAGCAGTTTCTCGGGGTGGCCCCAGCATTTT. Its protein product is CASSFSGWPQHF.